The sequence of this TCR beta chain was determined in a study of OX40 agonist ivuxolimab in advanced cancers. Study at large: It was permissible to have had prior anti-PD-1, anti-PD-L1 or anti-CTLA-4 therapy, and about 40% had some.

Sequenced by immunoSEQ multiplex PCR; TCRdb stores in-frame clones only, minus some. The table lists 60,000 or so clones, 70% to 85% of them singletons. As regards this clone: What it binds is not known.

With autoimmune disease history or systemic immunosuppression, patients were excluded. Study results and limitations: Part of the nonresponder group also had normalized T-cell clonal expansion that was low. Within 6 weeks, CD4+ and CD8+ blood T cells expanded clonally at 0.1 to 3.0 mg/kg.

The CDR3 loop spans 17 amino acids. The ends were cut back, 2 bases at V and 8 bases at J, with 22 bases in the middle. Looked up from germline, CDR1 is KGHSH and CDR2 is LQKENI. The clonotype comes from an adult with an advanced solid tumor such as melanoma, head and neck, liver or kidney cancer. Sequencing used CD4+ or CD8+ T cells sorted from blood, obtained in a trial of the OX40 agonist ivuxolimab. J is TRBJ2-1 and V is TRBV18, with D perhaps TRBD1 or TRBD2 (5 bases each). CDR3 region: CASSPSTARGLGDEQFF. DNA of the CDR3: TGTGCCAGCTCACCATCAACTGCGAGGGGCTTAGGGGATGAGCAGTTCTTC. The full variable domain, rest sourced from reference TRBV18 and TRBJ2-1, is NAGVMQNPRHLVRRRGQEARLRCSPMKGHSHVYWYRQLPEEGLKFMVYLQKENIIDESGMPKERFSAEFPKEGPSILRIQQVVRGDSAAYFCASSPSTARGLGDEQFFGPGTRLTVL.